This entry lists 22 T cell receptor beta chains sequenced from one sample in a study of HIV-infected children after antiretroviral therapy interruption. RNA-based 3' RACE libraries used unique molecular identifiers. TCRdb called the 3' RACE reads again in MiXCR, with one record for every CDR3 protein. The sample shows about 89,000 distinct CDR3 sequences, 6.9% of them seen only once. Treatment of the sample: PENTA 11 planned treatment interruption arm or continuous ART arm. This specimen was CD45RA+ CD4+ T cells from PBMCs, pooled from several time points, taken from a donor given antiretroviral therapy, either interrupted or continuous. As for subset: naive CD4+ CD45RA+ CD45RO- T cells. The receptor set was obtained from a pool of human donors with HIV.

This clonotype was found a few times. This chain uses TRBV20-1 with TRBJ2-3; D remains ambiguous. Trimming cost V 1 base and J 5 bases, with 1 base left between them. The CDR3 contains 10 residues. CDR1 DFQATT and CDR2 SNEGSKA come from the germline V gene (reference sequence). The CDR3 DNA is TGCAGTGCTAGAGTAGATACGCAGTATTTT. It specifies CSARVDTQYF.

This clonotype was observed many times. This rearrangement joins TRBV5-4 to TRBJ1-6, with D possibly TRBD1 on 5 matching bases. Looked up from germline, CDR1 is SGHNT and CDR2 is YYREEE (reference sequence). This CDR3 has 14 amino acids. Trimming pared 0 bases from V and 9 bases from J, leaving 10 bases between. The CDR3 protein is CASSLETVTSPLHF. CDR3 sequence (DNA): TGTGCCAGCAGCTTGGAGACAGTGACTTCACCCCTCCACTTT.

There are many counts of this clonotype. This rearrangement joins TRBV5-1 to TRBJ2-1; D is tentatively TRBD1 or TRBD2 (5 bases each). Per the germline V gene, CDR1 is SGHRS and CDR2 is YFSETQ. CDR3 size: 16 residues. The V end was cut by 0 bases, the J end by 7 bases, with 17 bases between. CDR3 bases: TGCGCCAGCAGCTTGGACCAGGGACCCCCTACGAATGAGCAGTTCTTC. Its protein product is CASSLDQGPPTNEQFF.

This clonotype has just a few counts. The V gene is TRBV20-1, the J gene TRBJ2-5, with 8 bases identical to TRBD2. The CDR3 is made up of 15 amino acids. J lost 2 bases, V lost 0 bases, and 5 bases had no gene match. CDR1 is DFQATT and CDR2 is SNEGSKA in the germline V gene (reference sequence). The DNA of the CDR3 is TGCAGTGCTAGAGATGCGGGGGGCGGGCAAGAGACCCAGTACTTC. Translation: CSARDAGGGQETQYF.

This clonotype was observed at least ten times. The genes are TRBV4-3 and TRBJ2-1; TRBD2 agrees at 12 bases. This CDR3 is 15 amino acids long. V was pared by 0 bases and J by 9 bases, with 3 bases of the junction left unmatched. Looked up from germline, CDR1 is LGHNA and CDR2 is YSLEER. The CDR3 DNA follows: TGCGCCAGCAGCCAAGAGCTAGCGGGAGGGGGTGAGCAGTTCTTC. Translating gives CASSQELAGGGEQFF.

This clonotype was found many times. The V call is TRBV27, the J call TRBJ2-6; D not certain. V dropped 5 bases and J dropped 0 bases, with 5 bases sitting between them. The germline V gene encodes CDR1 MNHEY and CDR2 SMNVEV (reference sequence). This CDR3 has 14 amino acids. CDR3 sequence: CASSKSSGANVLTF. The CDR3 nucleotides are TGTGCCAGCAGTAAGAGCTCTGGGGCCAACGTCCTGACTTTC.

This clonotype was seen many times. The chain joins TRBV20-1 to TRBJ1-1; D unclear. CDR1 and CDR2 from the germline V gene are DFQATT and SNEGSKA (reference sequence). Trimming left V 6 bases short and J 1 base short, with 12 bases between. The CDR3 covers 13 residues. The CDR3 spells CSARSAANTEAFF. The CDR3 DNA follows: TGCAGTGCCCGGTCGGCAGCGAACACTGAAGCTTTCTTT.

Ten or more counts support this clonotype. The chain joins TRBV6-5 to TRBJ2-5; D might be TRBD1 or TRBD2, each matching 5 bases. Trimming took 1 base from V and 2 from J, leaving 11 bases between them. CDR1 is MNHEY, CDR2 SVGAGI, per germline. The CDR3 is 15 amino acids. The CDR3 loop is CASSYWGLGQETQYF. CDR3 nucleotides: TGTGCCAGCAGTTACTGGGGGTTGGGTCAAGAGACCCAGTACTTC.

This clonotype occurred many times. The chain uses TRBV20-1 and TRBJ2-2; D ambiguous. Deletions cut 3 bases from V and 4 bases from J, with 9 bases between. Germline V CDR1 and CDR2: DFQATT, SNEGSKA (reference sequence). The CDR3 spans 13 residues. CDR3 nucleotides: TGCAGTGCTAGTAATCGGGTCACCGGGGAGCTGTTTTTT. This encodes CSASNRVTGELFF.

This chain joins TRBV5-1 and TRBJ1-1; TRBD1 agrees at 10 bases. Losses at the gene ends were 4 bases for V and 1 base for J; bases not matched to a gene: 13. Germline values: CDR1 SGHRS, CDR2 YFSETQ. The CDR3 runs 18 residues. The CDR3 sequence: CASSKPGQGSPWNTEAFF. Here the CDR3 DNA reads TGCGCCAGCAGCAAACCGGGACAGGGGTCGCCCTGGAACACTGAAGCTTTCTTT.

This clonotype was detected ten times or more. The CDR3 is CASSSGMLSGGTTDTQYF. The DNA of the CDR3 is TGTGCCAGCAGCTCCGGAATGTTAAGCGGGGGGACCACAGATACGCAGTATTTT. V usage is TRBV7-8 and J usage is TRBJ2-3, with TRBD2 matching over 9 bases. The trim removed 4 bases at V and 2 bases at J, leaving 13 bases unmatched. Germline V gives CDR1 SGHVS, CDR2 FQNEAQ. The CDR3 is made up of 18 amino acids. The full variable domain, with the rest looked up from reference TRBV7-8 and TRBJ2-3, is GAGVSQSPRYKVAKRGQDVALRCDPISGHVSLFWYQQALGQGPEFLTYFQNEAQLDKSGLPSDRFFAERPEGSVSTLKIQRTQQEDSAVYLCASSSGMLSGGTTDTQYFGPGTRLTVL.

This clonotype showed up many times. This rearrangement joins TRBV7-2 to TRBJ2-1, with 9 bases aligning to TRBD1. CDR3 size: 15 residues. The V gene end was trimmed by 4 bases and the J gene end by 4 bases; junction bases not matched to a gene: 5. Germline V gives CDR1 SGHTA, CDR2 FQGNSA. The CDR3 bases are TGTGCCAGCAGCTCCCGGGACAGGGTATACAATGAGCAGTTCTTC. It yields the protein CASSSRDRVYNEQFF.

This clonotype showed up many times. This chain joins TRBV19 and TRBJ2-3, with D perhaps matching TRBD1 (5 bases). Trimming cost V 0 bases and J 6 bases, with 13 bases left between them. CDR3 length: 15 amino acids. Germline V gene sequence: CDR1 LNHDA, CDR2 SQIVND (reference sequence). The CDR3 region has the DNA TGTGCCAGTAGTATAGATCCGCAGGGTTTGGATACGCAGTATTTT. This translates into CASSIDPQGLDTQYF.

This clonotype was picked up many times. The CDR3 DNA follows: TGCAGTGCTAGAGCCCCCAATGAGCAGTTCTTC. Encoded protein: CSARAPNEQFF. The gene calls are TRBV20-1 and TRBJ2-1; D gene unclear. The germline V and J ends were trimmed by 1 base and 6 bases, with 4 bases remaining between them. Germline V gene sequence: CDR1 DFQATT, CDR2 SNEGSKA (reference sequence). There are 11 residues in the CDR3.

In its sample, this clonotype was seen many times. This chain connects TRBV11-2 to TRBJ2-7; D possibly uses TRBD1 or TRBD2 (5 bases each). CDR1 and CDR2 from the germline V gene are SGHAT and FQNNGV. Trimming left V 0 bases short and J 2 bases short, with 11 bases between. The CDR3 loop spans 15 amino acids. This CDR3 reads CASSLEPGPPYEQYF. The CDR3 DNA is TGTGCCAGCAGCTTAGAGCCGGGACCGCCCTACGAGCAGTACTTC.

This clonotype has a count of ten or more. V is TRBV11-2 and J is TRBJ2-3; D is ambiguous. V was trimmed by 5 bases and J by 2 bases, leaving 11 bases between them. CDR1 and CDR2 from the germline V gene are SGHAT and FQNNGV. The CDR3 is 14 residues long. The CDR3 DNA reads TGTGCCAGCAGCCCCAGCTCATCCACAGATACGCAGTATTTT. It encodes CASSPSSSTDTQYF.

This clonotype was detected ten times or more. The chain uses TRBV10-2 and TRBJ1-3; no clear D gene. Trimming pared 4 bases from V and 0 bases from J, leaving 10 bases between. This CDR3 is 15 amino acids long. CDR1 and CDR2 (germline): WSHSY, SAAADI. The CDR3 DNA sequence: TGCGCCAGCAGTGGGACGGGTGGCTCTGGAAACACCATATATTTT. It codes for CASSGTGGSGNTIYF.

This clonotype was counted at least ten times. The V and J genes are TRBV12-3 or TRBV12-4 and TRBJ2-7; 7 bases are shared with TRBD2. The CDR3 is made up of 15 amino acids. After removal of 7 bases from V and 1 base from J, the junction contained 10 bases not matched to a gene. The CDR3 loop reads CASTPSGGVSYEQYF. The CDR3 DNA sequence: TGTGCCAGCACCCCTTCGGGGGGAGTATCCTACGAGCAGTACTTC.

The CDR3 protein is CASSQGKRWGAFF. The CDR3 DNA reads as TGTGCCAGCAGCCAAGGCAAAAGGTGGGGAGCTTTCTTT. The chain uses TRBV3-1 and TRBJ1-1; unclear D gene. The germline V gene encodes CDR1 LGHDT and CDR2 YNNKEL (reference sequence). V lost 1 base and J 10 bases, leaving 13 bases between the germline ends. CDR3 length: 13 residues. Full variable domain (rest looked up from reference TRBV3-1 and TRBJ1-1): DTAVSQTPKYLVTQMGNDKSIKCEQNLGHDTMYWYKQDSKKFLKIMFSYNNKELIINETVPNRFSPKSPDKAHLNLHINSLELGDSAVYFCASSQGKRWGAFFGQGTRLTVV.

This clonotype occurred many times. The chain couples TRBV6-2 or TRBV6-3 to TRBJ2-5; 8 bases are a match to TRBD1. V shed 6 bases, J shed 5 bases, and the junction held 5 bases outside the gene matches. The CDR3 totals 13 residues. CDR1 is MNHEY and CDR2 is SVGEGT in the germline V gene. This chain's CDR3 is CASRPTGVETQYF. In DNA, the CDR3 is TGTGCCAGCAGACCGACAGGGGTGGAGACCCAGTACTTC.

The chain has TRBV9 and TRBJ2-1; possibly TRBD2 for D (5 bases). The V gene lost 4 bases and the J gene lost 5 bases, with 16 bases spanning the gap. This CDR3 comprises 15 residues. CDR1 is SGDLS and CDR2 is YYNGEE in the germline V gene. This CDR3 reads CASSPDTGSNNEQFF. In DNA form, the CDR3 reads TGTGCCAGCAGCCCTGATACGGGATCGAACAATGAGCAGTTCTTC. Drawing the rest from reference TRBV9 and TRBJ2-1, the complete variable domain is DSGVTQTPKHLITATGQRVTLRCSPRSGDLSVYWYQQSLDQGLQFLIQYYNGEERAKGNILERFSAQQFPDLHSELNLSSLELGDSALYFCASSPDTGSNNEQFFGPGTRLTVL.

The sample holds many counts of this clonotype. The chain is built from TRBV12-3 or TRBV12-4 and TRBJ2-7; D is unresolved. V shed 2 bases and J shed 6 bases, with 11 bases lying between them. The CDR3 has 13 residues. CDR3: CASSLSSPFEQYF. Here the CDR3 DNA reads TGTGCCAGCAGTTTAAGTTCCCCCTTCGAGCAGTACTTC.